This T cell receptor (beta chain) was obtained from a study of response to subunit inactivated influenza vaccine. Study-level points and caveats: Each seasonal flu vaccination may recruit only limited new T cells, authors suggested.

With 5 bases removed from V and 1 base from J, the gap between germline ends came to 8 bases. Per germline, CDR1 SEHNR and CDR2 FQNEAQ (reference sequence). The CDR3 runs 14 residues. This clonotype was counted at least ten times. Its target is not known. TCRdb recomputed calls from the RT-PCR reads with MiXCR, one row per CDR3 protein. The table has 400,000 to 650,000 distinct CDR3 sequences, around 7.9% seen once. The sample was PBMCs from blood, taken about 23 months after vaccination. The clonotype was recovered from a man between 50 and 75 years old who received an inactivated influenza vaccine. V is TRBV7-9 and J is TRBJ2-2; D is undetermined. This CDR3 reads CASSPLLNTGELFF. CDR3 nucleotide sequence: TGTGCCAGCAGCCCCTTACTGAACACCGGGGAGCTGTTTTTT.